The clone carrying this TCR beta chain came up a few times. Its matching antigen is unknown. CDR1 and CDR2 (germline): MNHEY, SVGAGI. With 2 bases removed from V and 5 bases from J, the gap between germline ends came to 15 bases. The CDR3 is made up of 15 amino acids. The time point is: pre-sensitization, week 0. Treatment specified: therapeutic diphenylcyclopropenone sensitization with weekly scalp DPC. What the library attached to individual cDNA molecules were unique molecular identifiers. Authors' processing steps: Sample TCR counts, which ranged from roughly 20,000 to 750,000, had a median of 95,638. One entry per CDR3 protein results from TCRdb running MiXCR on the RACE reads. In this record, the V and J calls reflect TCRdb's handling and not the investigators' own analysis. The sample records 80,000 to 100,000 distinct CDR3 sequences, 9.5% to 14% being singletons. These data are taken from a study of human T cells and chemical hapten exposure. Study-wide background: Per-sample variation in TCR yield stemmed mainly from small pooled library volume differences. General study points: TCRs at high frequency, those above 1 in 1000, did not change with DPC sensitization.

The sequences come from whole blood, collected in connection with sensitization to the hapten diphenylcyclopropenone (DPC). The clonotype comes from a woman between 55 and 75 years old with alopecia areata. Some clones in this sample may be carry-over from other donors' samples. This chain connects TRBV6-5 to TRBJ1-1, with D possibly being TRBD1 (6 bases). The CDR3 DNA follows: TGTGCCAGCAGTTACGAAGGGGGTAGGAGAACTGAAGCTTTCTTT. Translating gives CASSYEGGRRTEAFF.